This T cell receptor beta chain was retrieved from a study of blood T cell repertoires in COVID-19. Across the study: The United States, Italy and Spain were the sources of the acute and convalescent COVID-19 samples. T cells, B-cell-depleted T cells, or PBMCs supplied cDNA or gDNA.

The CDR3 has 14 residues. Per germline, CDR1 SGHRS and CDR2 YFSETQ. V was shortened by 0 bases and J by 6 bases, with 12 bases between the two germline ends. This table comes from immunoSEQ multiplex PCR, and its TCRdb copy is limited to in-frame clones, with some not included. The table includes fewer than 400,000 clones, 80% to 90% detected once. Categorization into cohorts depended on clinical history that participants reported. Cohort 3 donors were reported recovered after two negative PCRs, clearance, or symptom resolution. V gene TRBV5-1 combines with J gene TRBJ2-5; D perhaps matches TRBD2 (5 bases). This TCR derives from a young man who had recovered from COVID-19. Sequenced: PBMCs or T cells enriched from blood (not recorded which). CDR3 amino acids: CASSLEGNGKTQYF. CDR3 bases: TGCGCCAGCAGCTTGGAAGGAAACGGGAAGACCCAGTACTTC. Based on the CDR3 plus reference TRBV5-1 and TRBJ2-5, the full variable domain is KAGVTQTPRYLIKTRGQQVTLSCSPISGHRSVSWYQQTPGQGLQFLFEYFSETQRNKGNFPGRFSGRQFSNSRSEMNVSTLELGDSALYLCASSLEGNGKTQYFGPGTRLLVL.